Detailed here is one T cell receptor beta chain. TCR beta CDR3 regions were amplified from RNA. In the first-round RT-PCR of the TCR CDR3, the HTBI primer set was used. TCRdb used MiXCR to reprocess the multiplex PCR reads, holding one entry per CDR3 protein. The repertoire has roughly 350,000 distinct CDR3 sequences, roughly 15% of them found once; the top ten carry 30% to 40%. Trimming removed 5 bases from V and 4 bases from J, with 17 bases in between. This CDR3 contains 15 residues. The germline gives CDR1 MNHEY, CDR2 SVGAGI. These data come from a study of T cells in Graves' hyperthyroidism and ophthalmopathy. Whole-study context: Before any treatment, at initial diagnosis, peripheral blood was collected.

The chain has TRBV6-5 and TRBJ1-2, with D possibly TRBD1 on 6 matching bases. The sequencing input was blood. The TCR sequence derives from a woman aged 40 to 55 with Graves' ophthalmopathy. The CDR3 sequence is CASSVRTTGTYGYTF. Written as DNA, the CDR3 is TGTGCCAGCAGTGTAAGAACTACAGGGACCTATGGCTACACCTTC.